This section outlines one T cell receptor beta chain sequence together with its context. Per the germline V gene, CDR1 is GTSNPN and CDR2 is SVGIG (reference sequence). This CDR3 has 14 residues. The J segment lost 0 bases and the V segment lost 3 bases, leaving 4 bases of the junction unmatched. The data were produced by immunoSEQ multiplex PCR, yet TCRdb's version contains in-frame clones alone and is incomplete. The table includes 400,000 to 450,000 clones, about nine tenths detected once. These data come from a study of Ad26.COV2.S vaccination and SARS-CoV-2 variants. Study summary: In the study, Ad26.COV2.S was injected intramuscularly once, or twice 56 days apart.

As to treatment: approximately 18 received Ad26.COV2.S at low or high dose, single or two shots; roughly five received placebo; per-sample allocation not given. Sampling was performed 63 days after the first vaccine or placebo injection. The clonotype originates from a person between 18 and 65 years old who received the Ad26.COV2.S COVID-19 vaccine or a placebo. V usage is TRBV30 and J usage is TRBJ1-2, with 7 bases matching TRBD1. Material: peripheral blood, obtained in a trial of Ad26.COV2.S vaccine versus placebo. CDR3 in DNA: TGTGCCTGGAGAGATCAGGGGGCTAACTATGGCTACACCTTC. Translated: CAWRDQGANYGYTF. Complete variable domain (other parts from reference TRBV30 and TRBJ1-2): SQTIHQWPATLVQPVGSPLSLECTVEGTSNPNLYWYRQAAGRGLQLLFYSVGIGQISSEVPQNLSASRPQDRQFILSSKKLLLSDSGFYLCAWRDQGANYGYTFGSGTRLTVV.